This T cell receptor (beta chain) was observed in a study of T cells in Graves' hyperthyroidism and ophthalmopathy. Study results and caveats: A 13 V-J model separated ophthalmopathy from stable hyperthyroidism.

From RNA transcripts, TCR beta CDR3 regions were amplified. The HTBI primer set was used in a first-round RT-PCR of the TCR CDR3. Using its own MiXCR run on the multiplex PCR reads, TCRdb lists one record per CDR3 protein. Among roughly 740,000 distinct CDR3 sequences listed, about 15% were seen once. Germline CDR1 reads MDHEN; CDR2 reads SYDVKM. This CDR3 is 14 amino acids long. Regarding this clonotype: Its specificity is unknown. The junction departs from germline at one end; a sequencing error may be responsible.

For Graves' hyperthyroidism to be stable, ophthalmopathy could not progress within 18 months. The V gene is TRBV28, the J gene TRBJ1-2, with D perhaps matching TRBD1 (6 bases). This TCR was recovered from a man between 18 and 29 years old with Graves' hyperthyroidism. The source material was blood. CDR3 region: CAGSLKGVDYGYTF. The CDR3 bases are TGTGCCGGCAGTTTAAAGGGGGTCGACTATGGCTACACCTTC.